Presented here are 6 T cell receptor beta chains from one specimen sequenced in a study of blood T cell repertoires in COVID-19. The repertoire was sequenced with immunoSEQ multiplex PCR; TCRdb's copy has only in-frame clones and lacks some. Here the sample spans 150,000 to 200,000 clones, just over 85% being singletons. The sequencing input was peripheral blood. The source is a man aged 45 to 65 with active or convalescent COVID-19.

The V gene is TRBV28, the J gene TRBJ2-7, with D unclear. The CDR3 covers 12 residues. Germline V CDR1 and CDR2: MDHEN, SYDVKM. V gave up 2 bases and J gave up 5 bases, with 7 bases separating them. The CDR3 sequence: CASSLQVNEQYF. The CDR3, as DNA: TGTGCCAGCAGTTTACAGGTAAACGAGCAGTACTTC.

V usage is TRBV29-1 and J usage is TRBJ2-7; 9 bases map to TRBD1. Germline V CDR1 and CDR2: SQVTM, ANQGSEA. The ends lost 7 bases at V and 2 bases at J; junction bases unmatched: 6. The length of the CDR3 is 13 residues. CDR3 region: CSAGGTGPYEQYF. The CDR3 DNA reads TGCAGCGCTGGGGGGACAGGGCCCTACGAGCAGTACTTC.

This clone was detected only once. CDR3 residues: CASSPDRARTDTQYF. The DNA of the CDR3 is TGTGCCAGCTCACCGGACAGGGCGCGCACAGATACGCAGTATTTT. The chain combines TRBV18 with TRBJ2-3, with TRBD1 matching 8 bases. Trimming took 3 bases from V and 1 from J; bases not matched to a gene: 3. CDR1 and CDR2 (germline): KGHSH, LQKENI. CDR3 size: 15 residues.

This rearrangement joins TRBV19 to TRBJ1-5, with D unresolved. The CDR3 extends over 13 amino acids. Germline loops: CDR1 LNHDA, CDR2 SQIVND (reference sequence). V was trimmed by 5 bases and J by 9 bases, leaving 14 bases between them. CDR3: CASSPGSPRPQHF. In DNA form, the CDR3 reads TGTGCCAGTAGTCCGGGGTCTCCGAGGCCCCAGCATTTT.

This rearrangement joins TRBV4-3 to TRBJ2-1; 7 bases fit TRBD1. V gave up 1 base and J gave up 0 bases; unmatched junction bases: 0. Looked up from germline, CDR1 is LGHNA and CDR2 is YSLEER. CDR3 length equals 15 residues. CDR3 loop: CASSQGTGSYNEQFF. The DNA for the CDR3 is TGCGCCAGCAGCCAAGGGACAGGCTCCTACAATGAGCAGTTCTTC.

The genes are TRBV11-3 and TRBJ2-5; 7 positions agree with TRBD2. This CDR3 is 14 amino acids long. V lost 1 base to trimming and J lost 4 bases; unmatched junction nucleotides: 3. Germline values: CDR1 SGHNT, CDR2 YENEEA. The CDR3 spells CASSLGPSGETQYF. In DNA form, the CDR3 reads TGTGCCAGCAGCTTAGGGCCTAGCGGAGAGACCCAGTACTTC.